This is a list of T cell receptor beta chains from one sample in a study of shared clonotypes between healthy human individuals. The method was immunoSEQ multiplex PCR; TCRdb's version includes in-frame clones alone and lacks a portion of them. The table records over a million clones, around 82% of them present only once. The sample was memory CD4+ T cells from PBMCs. The source of these receptors is a man aged 18 to 29 in good health. Some clones in this sample may be carry-over from other donors' samples. CDR3s include the opening cysteine and the closing phenylalanine or tryptophan. D genes are given only for firm matches. Where a row states a size, it is once, few, many or the class of an expanded clone; other rows omit it.

v_gene	j_gene	d_gene	abundance	CDR3aa	CDR3nt
TRBV5-1	TRBJ2-2	NA	once	CASSAKGPATGELFF	TGCGCCAGCAGCGCGAAGGGCCCAGCTACCGGGGAGCTGTTTTTT
TRBV2	TRBJ2-1	TRBD1	once	CASRPTGRDEQFF	TGTGCCAGCAGGCCGACAGGGCGGGATGAGCAGTTCTTC
TRBV28	TRBJ2-7	TRBD1	NA	CASSFPGQAYEQYF	TGTGCCAGCAGTTTCCCCGGACAGGCCTACGAGCAGTACTTC
TRBV19	TRBJ1-5	NA	NA	CASSTGGAWQPQHF	TGTGCCAGTAGTACGGGGGGCGCATGGCAGCCCCAGCATTTT
TRBV7-8	TRBJ2-4	TRBD1	few	CASSWRQGRGADIQYF	TGTGCCAGCAGCTGGCGACAGGGAAGGGGTGCAGACATTCAGTACTTC
TRBV5-6	TRBJ2-1	TRBD2	NA	CASSSLAAGNEQFF	TGTGCCAGCAGCAGTCTAGCGGCCGGGAATGAGCAGTTCTTC
TRBV19	TRBJ1-3	NA	NA	CASSIWRRSGNTIYF	TGTGCCAGTAGTATATGGCGGCGCTCTGGAAACACCATATATTTT
TRBV6-1	TRBJ1-1	NA	many	CASSEVGLQRAFF	TGTGCCAGCAGTGAAGTAGGTCTCCAAAGAGCTTTCTTT
TRBV30	TRBJ1-1	NA	NA	CAWSLGMNTEAFF	TGTGCCTGGAGTTTGGGTATGAACACTGAAGCTTTCTTT
TRBV19	TRBJ1-5	TRBD1	NA	CASSGTGGPQPQHF	TGTGCCAGTAGCGGGACAGGGGGTCCTCAGCCCCAGCATTTT
TRBV2	TRBJ2-7	NA	NA	CASRGFAYEQYF	TGTGCCAGCAGAGGGTTCGCCTACGAGCAGTACTTC
TRBV21-1	TRBJ1-1	NA	NA	CASNKNCRGRGTEAFF	TGTGCCAGCAACAAGAATTGTCGGGGCAGGGGGACTGAAGCTTTCTTT
TRBV7-2	TRBJ2-3	TRBD2	NA	CASSLLSGTLTDTQYF	TGTGCCAGCAGCTTACTTAGCGGGACACTCACAGATACGCAGTATTTT
TRBV5-1	TRBJ2-3	NA	NA	CASSVDSRNTQYF	TGCGCCAGCAGCGTGGACAGTCGAAATACGCAGTATTTT
TRBV14	TRBJ2-1	NA	NA	CASSQSGGRYNEQFF	TGTGCCAGCAGTCAATCGGGCGGACGGTACAATGAGCAGTTCTTC
TRBV7-3	TRBJ2-5	NA	many	CASSPPSTQYF	TGTGCCAGCAGCCCTCCCTCGACCCAGTACTTC
TRBV5-1	TRBJ2-3	TRBD2	NA	CASCSGRTTDTQYF	TGCGCCAGTTGTAGCGGGAGAACCACAGATACGCAGTATTTT
TRBV28	TRBJ2-1	NA	NA	CASSSHISTGARNEQFF	TGTGCCAGCAGTTCCCATATCTCGACGGGAGCTCGTAATGAGCAGTTCTTC
TRBV7-9	TRBJ2-2	NA	NA	CASSLAQGNTGELFF	TGTGCCAGCAGCTTAGCCCAGGGCAACACCGGGGAGCTGTTTTTT
TRBV7-3	TRBJ2-1	NA	few	CASSSTRDNEQFF	TGTGCCAGCAGCTCTACTAGGGACAATGAGCAGTTCTTC
TRBV7-3	TRBJ2-1	TRBD2	NA	CASSREGLYNEQFF	TGTGCCAGCTCGCGGGAGGGCCTTTACAATGAGCAGTTCTTC
TRBV7-8	TRBJ1-3	NA	few	CASSYRRAGSGNTIYF	TGTGCCAGCAGCTATCGACGGGCCGGCTCTGGAAACACCATATATTTT
TRBV5-6	TRBJ2-7	NA	NA	CASSENGRGRYEQYF	TGTGCCAGCAGCGAAAACGGCAGGGGAAGGTACGAGCAGTACTTC
TRBV15	TRBJ1-1	NA	few	CATSREDNTEAFF	TGTGCCACCAGCAGAGAGGATAACACTGAAGCTTTCTTT
TRBV7-9	TRBJ2-2	NA	NA	CASSQRTRSTTGELFF	TGTGCCAGCAGCCAACGCACCAGAAGTACAACCGGGGAGCTGTTTTTT
TRBV27	TRBJ2-7	TRBD2	NA	CASSSGVAGGHYEQYF	TGTGCCAGCAGTTCAGGCGTAGCGGGAGGACACTACGAGCAGTACTTC
TRBV28	TRBJ1-2	NA	NA	CASSLRLLEGYTF	TGTGCCAGCAGTTTACGGCTCCTAGAGGGCTACACCTTC
TRBV9	TRBJ2-6	TRBD1	once	CASSVGRDRGQSGANVLTF	TGTGCCAGCAGCGTAGGCCGGGACAGGGGGCAATCTGGGGCCAACGTCCTGACTTTC
TRBV20-1	TRBJ2-1	NA	once	CSARVVSEQFF	TGCAGTGCTAGAGTCGTAAGTGAGCAGTTCTTC
TRBV30	TRBJ2-1	TRBD2	NA	CAWAAGLANEQFF	TGTGCCTGGGCGGCGGGACTAGCGAATGAGCAGTTCTTC
TRBV11-2	TRBJ2-7	NA	NA	CASSLEGVYEQYF	TGTGCCAGCAGCTTAGAGGGGGTCTACGAGCAGTACTTC
TRBV5-1	TRBJ2-4	TRBD2	NA	CASSLLTSGTSDKNIQYF	TGCGCCAGCAGCTTGTTGACTAGCGGGACCTCGGACAAAAACATTCAGTACTTC
TRBV15	TRBJ2-2	NA	NA	CATSRDLGTENTGELFF	TGTGCCACCAGCAGAGATTTAGGTACAGAGAACACCGGGGAGCTGTTTTTT
TRBV5-1	TRBJ2-2	NA	NA	CASSLVAGVETGELFF	TGCGCCAGCAGCTTGGTGGCAGGGGTTGAGACCGGGGAGCTGTTTTTT
TRBV6-1	TRBJ1-1	NA	NA	CASSESRGKNTEAFF	TGTGCCAGCAGTGAATCTCGCGGGAAAAACACTGAAGCTTTCTTT